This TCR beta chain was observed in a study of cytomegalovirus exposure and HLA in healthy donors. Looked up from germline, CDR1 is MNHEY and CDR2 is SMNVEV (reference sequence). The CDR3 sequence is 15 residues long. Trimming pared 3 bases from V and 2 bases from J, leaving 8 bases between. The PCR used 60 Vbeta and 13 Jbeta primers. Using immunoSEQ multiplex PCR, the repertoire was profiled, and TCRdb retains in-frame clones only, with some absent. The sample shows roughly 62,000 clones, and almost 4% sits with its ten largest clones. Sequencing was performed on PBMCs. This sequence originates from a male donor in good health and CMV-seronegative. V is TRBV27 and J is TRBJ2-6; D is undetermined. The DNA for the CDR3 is TGTGCCAGCAGTTTGGGCTCCCCTGGGGCCAACGTCCTGACTTTC. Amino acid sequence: CASSLGSPGANVLTF.